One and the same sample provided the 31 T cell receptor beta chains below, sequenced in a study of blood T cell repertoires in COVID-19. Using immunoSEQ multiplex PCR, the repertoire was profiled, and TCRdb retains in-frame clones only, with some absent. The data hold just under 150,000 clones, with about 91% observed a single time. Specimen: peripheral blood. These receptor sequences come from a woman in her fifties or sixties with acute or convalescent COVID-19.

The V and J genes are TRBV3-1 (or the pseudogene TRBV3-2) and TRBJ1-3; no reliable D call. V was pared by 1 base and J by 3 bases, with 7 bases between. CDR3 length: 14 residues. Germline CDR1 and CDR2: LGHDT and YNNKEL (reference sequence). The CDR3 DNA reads TGTGCCAGCAGCCAAGGTTATAGTGGAAACACCATATATTTT. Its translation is CASSQGYSGNTIYF.

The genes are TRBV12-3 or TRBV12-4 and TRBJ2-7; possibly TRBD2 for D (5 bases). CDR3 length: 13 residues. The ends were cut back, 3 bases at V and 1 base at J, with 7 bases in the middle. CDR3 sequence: CASSFSGSYEQYF. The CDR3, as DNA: TGTGCCAGCAGTTTTTCGGGGTCCTACGAGCAGTACTTC.

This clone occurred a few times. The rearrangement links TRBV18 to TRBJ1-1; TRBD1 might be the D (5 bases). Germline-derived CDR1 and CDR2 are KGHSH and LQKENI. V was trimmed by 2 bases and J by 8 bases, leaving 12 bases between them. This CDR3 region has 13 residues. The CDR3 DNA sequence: TGTGCCAGCTCACCAGGTGACAGATTAGAAGCTTTCTTT. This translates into CASSPGDRLEAFF.

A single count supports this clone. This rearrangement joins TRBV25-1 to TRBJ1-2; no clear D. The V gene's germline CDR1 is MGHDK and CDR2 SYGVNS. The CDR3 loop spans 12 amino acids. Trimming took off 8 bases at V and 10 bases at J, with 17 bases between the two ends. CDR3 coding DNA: TGTGCCAGCCGTCAAGACACCGACGACTACACCTTC. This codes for CASRQDTDDYTF.

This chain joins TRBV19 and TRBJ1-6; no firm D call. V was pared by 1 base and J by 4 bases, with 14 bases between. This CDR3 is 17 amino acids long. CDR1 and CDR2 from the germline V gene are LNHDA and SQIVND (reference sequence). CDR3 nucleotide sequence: TGTGCCAGTAGTATAGTCTTACAGATAGGATATAATTCACCCCTCCACTTT. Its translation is CASSIVLQIGYNSPLHF.

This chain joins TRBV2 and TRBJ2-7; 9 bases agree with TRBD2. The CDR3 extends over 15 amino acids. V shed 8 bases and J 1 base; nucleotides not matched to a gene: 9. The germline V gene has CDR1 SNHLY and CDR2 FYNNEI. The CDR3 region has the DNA TGTGCCAGCTCCAGCGGGGGGTCCTTTTCCTACGAGCAGTACTTC. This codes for CASSSGGSFSYEQYF.

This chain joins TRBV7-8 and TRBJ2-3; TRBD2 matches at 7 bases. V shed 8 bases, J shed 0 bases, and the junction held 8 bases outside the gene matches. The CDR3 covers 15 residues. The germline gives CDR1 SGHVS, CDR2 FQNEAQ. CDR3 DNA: TGTGCCAGCGGCGGGAGCCAACAGAGCACAGATACGCAGTATTTT. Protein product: CASGGSQQSTDTQYF.

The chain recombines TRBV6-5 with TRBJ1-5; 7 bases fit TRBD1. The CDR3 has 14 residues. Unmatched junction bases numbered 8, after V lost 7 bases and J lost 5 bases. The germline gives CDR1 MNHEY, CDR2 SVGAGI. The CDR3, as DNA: TGTGCCAGCAAGGGGGCAGCCGGATATCAGCCCCAGCATTTT. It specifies CASKGAAGYQPQHF.

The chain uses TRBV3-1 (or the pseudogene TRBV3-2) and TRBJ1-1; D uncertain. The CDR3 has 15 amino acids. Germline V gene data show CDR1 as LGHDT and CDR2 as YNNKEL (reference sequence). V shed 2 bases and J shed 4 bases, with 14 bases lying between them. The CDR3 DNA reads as TGTGCCAGCAGCCAACCCACCAGGAGGAGCACTGAAGCTTTCTTT. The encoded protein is CASSQPTRRSTEAFF.

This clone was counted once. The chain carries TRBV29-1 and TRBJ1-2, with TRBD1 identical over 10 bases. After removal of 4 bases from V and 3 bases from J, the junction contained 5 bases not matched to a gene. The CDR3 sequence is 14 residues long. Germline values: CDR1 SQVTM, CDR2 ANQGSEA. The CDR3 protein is CSVGRTGGHYGYTF. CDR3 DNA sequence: TGCAGCGTTGGGAGGACAGGGGGACACTATGGCTACACCTTC. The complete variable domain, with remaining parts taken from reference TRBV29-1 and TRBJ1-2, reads SAVISQKPSRDICQRGTSLTIQCQVDSQVTMMFWYRQQPGQSLTLIATANQGSEATYESGFVIDKFPISRPNLTFSTLTVSNMSPEDSSIYLCSVGRTGGHYGYTFGSGTRLTVV.

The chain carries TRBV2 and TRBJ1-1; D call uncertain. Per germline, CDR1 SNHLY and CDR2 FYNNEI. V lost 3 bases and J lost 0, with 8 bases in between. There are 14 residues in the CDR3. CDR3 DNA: TGTGCCAGCAGTGATGGGAGGGTGAACACTGAAGCTTTCTTT. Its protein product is CASSDGRVNTEAFF.

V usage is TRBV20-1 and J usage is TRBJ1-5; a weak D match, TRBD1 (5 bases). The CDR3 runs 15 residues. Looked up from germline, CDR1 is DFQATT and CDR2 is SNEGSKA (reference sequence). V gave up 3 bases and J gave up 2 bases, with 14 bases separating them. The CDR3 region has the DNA TGCAGTGCTAGTCCCCCCAGGGAAGGCAATCAGCCCCAGCATTTT. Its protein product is CSASPPREGNQPQHF.

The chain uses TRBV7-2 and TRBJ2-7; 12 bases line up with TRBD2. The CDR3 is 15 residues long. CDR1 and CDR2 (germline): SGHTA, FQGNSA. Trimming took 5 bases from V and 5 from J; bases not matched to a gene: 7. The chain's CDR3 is CASSLRTSGIHEQYF. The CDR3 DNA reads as TGTGCCAGCAGCCTCCGGACTAGCGGGATCCACGAGCAGTACTTC.

CDR3 amino acids: CASSSDRGYSNQPQHF. Here the CDR3 DNA reads TGTGCCAGCAGTTCGGACAGGGGCTATAGCAATCAGCCCCAGCATTTT. V gene TRBV2 combines with J gene TRBJ1-5; the match to TRBD1 covers 9 bases. Germline V CDR1 and CDR2: SNHLY, FYNNEI. After removal of 5 bases from V and 0 bases from J, the junction contained 5 bases not matched to a gene. This CDR3 contains 16 residues.

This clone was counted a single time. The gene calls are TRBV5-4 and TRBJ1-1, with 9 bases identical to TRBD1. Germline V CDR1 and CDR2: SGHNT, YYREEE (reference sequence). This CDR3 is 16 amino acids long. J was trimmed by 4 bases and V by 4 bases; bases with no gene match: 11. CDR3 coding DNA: TGTGCCAGCAGCCCCTCCTCCGGGACAGGGATCACTGAAGCTTTCTTT. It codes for CASSPSSGTGITEAFF.

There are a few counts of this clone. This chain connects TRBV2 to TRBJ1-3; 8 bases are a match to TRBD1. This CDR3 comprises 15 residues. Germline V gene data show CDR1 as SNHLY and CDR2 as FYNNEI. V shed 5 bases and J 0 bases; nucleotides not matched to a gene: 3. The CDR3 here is CASSWDRPSGNTIYF. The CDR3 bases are TGTGCCAGCAGTTGGGACAGGCCCTCTGGAAACACCATATATTTT.

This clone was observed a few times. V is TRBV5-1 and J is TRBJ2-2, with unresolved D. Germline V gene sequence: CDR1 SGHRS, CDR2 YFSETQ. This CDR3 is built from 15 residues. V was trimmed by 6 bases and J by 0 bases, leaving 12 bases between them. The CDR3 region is CASMYTTPNTGELFF. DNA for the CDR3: TGCGCCAGCATGTATACCACACCGAACACCGGGGAGCTGTTTTTT.

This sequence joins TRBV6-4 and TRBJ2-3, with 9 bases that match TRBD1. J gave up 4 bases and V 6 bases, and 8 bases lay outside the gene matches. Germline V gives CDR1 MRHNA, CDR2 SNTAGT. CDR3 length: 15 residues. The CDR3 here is CASSPGTGWADTQYF. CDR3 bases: TGTGCCAGCAGCCCCGGGACAGGGTGGGCAGATACGCAGTATTTT.

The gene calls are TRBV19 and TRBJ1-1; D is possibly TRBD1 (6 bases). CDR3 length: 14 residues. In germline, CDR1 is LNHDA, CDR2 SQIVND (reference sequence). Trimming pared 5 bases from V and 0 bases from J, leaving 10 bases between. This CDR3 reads CASSFDRLNTEAFF. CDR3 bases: TGTGCCAGTAGTTTCGACAGGTTGAACACTGAAGCTTTCTTT.

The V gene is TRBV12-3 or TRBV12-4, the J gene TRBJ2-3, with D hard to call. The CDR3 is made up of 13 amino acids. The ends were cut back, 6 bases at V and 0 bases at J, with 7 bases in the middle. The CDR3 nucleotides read TGTGCCAGCAGAATCGGGAGCACAGATACGCAGTATTTT. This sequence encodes CASRIGSTDTQYF.

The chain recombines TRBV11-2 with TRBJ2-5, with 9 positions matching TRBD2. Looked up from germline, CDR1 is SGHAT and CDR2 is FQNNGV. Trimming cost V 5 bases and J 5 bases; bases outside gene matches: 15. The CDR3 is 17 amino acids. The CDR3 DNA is TGTGCCAGCAGCCCCCGACGGGCTAGCGGGATAAGGGAGACCCAGTACTTC. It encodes CASSPRRASGIRETQYF.

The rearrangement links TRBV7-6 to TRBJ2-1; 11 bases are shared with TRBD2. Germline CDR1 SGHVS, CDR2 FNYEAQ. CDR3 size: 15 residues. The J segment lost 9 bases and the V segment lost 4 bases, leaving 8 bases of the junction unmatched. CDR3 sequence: CASSSALAGEPEQFF. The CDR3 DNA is TGTGCCAGCAGCTCAGCACTAGCGGGAGAACCTGAGCAGTTCTTC.

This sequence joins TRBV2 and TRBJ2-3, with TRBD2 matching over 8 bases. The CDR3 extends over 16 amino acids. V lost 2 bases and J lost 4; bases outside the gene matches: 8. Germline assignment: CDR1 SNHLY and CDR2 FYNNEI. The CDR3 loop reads CASSEPVAGKSDTQYF. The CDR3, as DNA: TGTGCCAGCAGTGAACCCGTAGCGGGGAAATCAGATACGCAGTATTTT.

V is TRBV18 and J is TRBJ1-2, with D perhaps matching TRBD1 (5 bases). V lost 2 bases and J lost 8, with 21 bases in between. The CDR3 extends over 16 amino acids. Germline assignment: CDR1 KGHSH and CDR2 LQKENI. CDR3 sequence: CASSPSQGPPMEGYTF. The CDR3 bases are TGTGCCAGCTCACCATCCCAGGGTCCTCCTATGGAGGGCTACACCTTC.

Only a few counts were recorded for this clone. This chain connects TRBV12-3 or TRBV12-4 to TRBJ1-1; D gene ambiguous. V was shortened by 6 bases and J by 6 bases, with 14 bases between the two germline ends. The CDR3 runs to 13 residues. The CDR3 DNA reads TGTGCCAGCAGCCTAATCAGCGGGGCTGAAGCTTTCTTT. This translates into CASSLISGAEAFF.

The CDR3 is CASSNLTEPNSPLHF. For the CDR3, the DNA is TGTGCCAGCAGCAATTTGACAGAACCTAATTCACCCCTCCACTTT. The chain carries TRBV6-6 and TRBJ1-6; possibly TRBD1 for D (5 bases). The CDR3 extends over 15 amino acids. The V end lost 6 bases, the J end lost 6 bases, and 15 bases lay between the germline ends. In germline, CDR1 is MNHNY, CDR2 SVGAGI (reference sequence).

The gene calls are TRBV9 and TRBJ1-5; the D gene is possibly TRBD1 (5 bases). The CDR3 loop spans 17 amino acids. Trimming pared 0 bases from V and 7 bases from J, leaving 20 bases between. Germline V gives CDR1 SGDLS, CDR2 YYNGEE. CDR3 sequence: CASSVEAGIAGSQPQHF. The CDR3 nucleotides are TGTGCCAGCAGCGTAGAGGCGGGGATAGCAGGGAGCCAGCCCCAGCATTTT.

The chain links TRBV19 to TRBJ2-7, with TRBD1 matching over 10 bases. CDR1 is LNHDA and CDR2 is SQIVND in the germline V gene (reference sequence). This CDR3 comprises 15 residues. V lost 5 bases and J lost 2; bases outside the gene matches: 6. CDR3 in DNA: TGTGCCAGTAGTCTCCGGGACAGGGGTCCCTACGAGCAGTACTTC. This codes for CASSLRDRGPYEQYF.

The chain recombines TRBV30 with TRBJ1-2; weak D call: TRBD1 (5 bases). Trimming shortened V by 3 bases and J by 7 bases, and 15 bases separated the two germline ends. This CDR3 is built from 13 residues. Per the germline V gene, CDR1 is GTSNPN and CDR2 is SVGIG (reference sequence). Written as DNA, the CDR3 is TGTGCCTGGAGCAGGGACTCTGGAGGTGGCTACACCTTC. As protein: CAWSRDSGGGYTF. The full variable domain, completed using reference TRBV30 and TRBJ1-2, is SQTIHQWPATLVQPVGSPLSLECTVEGTSNPNLYWYRQAAGRGLQLLFYSVGIGQISSEVPQNLSASRPQDRQFILSSKKLLLSDSGFYLCAWSRDSGGGYTFGSGTRLTVV.

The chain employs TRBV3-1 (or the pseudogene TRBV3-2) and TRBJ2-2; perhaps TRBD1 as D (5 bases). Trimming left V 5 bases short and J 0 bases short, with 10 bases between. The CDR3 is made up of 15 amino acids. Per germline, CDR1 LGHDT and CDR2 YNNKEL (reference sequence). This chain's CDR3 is CASSMDIANTGELFF. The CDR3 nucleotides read TGTGCCAGCAGCATGGACATCGCGAACACCGGGGAGCTGTTTTTT.

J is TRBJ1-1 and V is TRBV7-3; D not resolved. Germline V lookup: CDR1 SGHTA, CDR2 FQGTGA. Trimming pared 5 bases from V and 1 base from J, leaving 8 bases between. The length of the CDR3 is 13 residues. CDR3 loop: CASSRSENTEAFF. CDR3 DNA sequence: TGTGCCAGCAGCAGATCAGAGAACACTGAAGCTTTCTTT.